These T cell receptor beta chains were read from a single sample in a study of blood T cell repertoires in COVID-19. The method was immunoSEQ multiplex PCR; TCRdb's version includes in-frame clones alone and lacks a portion of them. The table has about 190,000 clones, nearly 85% seen once; the top ten hold over 5%. The sequencing sample was made of peripheral blood. The receptors here all came from a woman in her 30s with acute or convalescent COVID-19. CDR3s include the opening cysteine and the closing phenylalanine or tryptophan. The D gene is left open where the match is weak. Size is omitted from some rows. Given values are once, few, many or a class for expanded clones.

NA	TRBD1	TRBV6-1	TRBJ1-2	CASSEYIGGGYGYTF	TGTGCCAGCAGTGAATATATAGGGGGCGGATATGGCTACACCTTC
NA	NA	TRBV9	TRBJ1-6	CASSVVAVNSPLHF	TGTGCCAGCAGCGTTGTAGCAGTAAATTCACCCCTCCACTTT
NA	TRBD1	TRBV5-6	TRBJ1-2	CASSPTGTAENNYGYTF	TGTGCCAGCAGCCCGACCGGGACAGCCGAAAATAACTATGGCTACACCTTC
NA	NA	TRBV7-6	TRBJ1-2	CASSGEAANYGYTF	TGTGCCAGCAGCGGAGAGGCGGCTAACTATGGCTACACCTTC
NA	NA	TRBV6-2/TRBV6-3	TRBJ2-6	CASSFSGAGANVLTF	TGTGCCAGCAGCTTCTCCGGGGCTGGGGCCAACGTCCTGACTTTC
NA	TRBD1	TRBV2	TRBJ1-2	CASSGGDRANYGYTF	TGTGCCAGCTCAGGGGGGGACAGGGCGAACTATGGCTACACCTTC
NA	TRBD1	TRBV19	TRBJ1-2	CASRLQGSDGYTF	TGTGCCAGTAGATTACAGGGGAGCGATGGCTACACCTTC
NA	TRBD1	TRBV30	TRBJ1-2	CAWSPAGTGNYGYTF	TGTGCCTGGAGTCCTGCCGGGACAGGGAACTATGGCTACACCTTC
NA	NA	TRBV4-3	TRBJ1-1	CASSPRPTGVNTEAFF	TGCGCCAGCAGCCCCCGGCCGACAGGCGTGAACACTGAAGCTTTCTTT
NA	NA	TRBV6-5	TRBJ1-1	CASSQLRGNTEAFF	TGTGCCAGCAGTCAACTCAGGGGGAACACTGAAGCTTTCTTT
once	TRBD1	TRBV7-9	TRBJ1-1	CASGGTGSMNTEAFF	TGTGCCAGCGGAGGGACAGGGAGCATGAACACTGAAGCTTTCTTT
NA	TRBD1	TRBV6-5	TRBJ2-1	CASTDGTGGNEQFF	TGTGCCAGCACCGATGGGACAGGGGGCAATGAGCAGTTCTTC
NA	NA	TRBV27	TRBJ2-2	CASSFETGELFF	TGTGCCAGCAGTTTCGAGACCGGGGAGCTGTTTTTT
NA	TRBD1	TRBV7-9	TRBJ1-6	CASKRDRDASPLHF	TGTGCCAGCAAACGGGACAGGGATGCTTCACCCCTCCACTTT
NA	NA	TRBV7-2	TRBJ2-5	CASSLFGGPGETQYF	TGTGCCAGCAGCTTATTCGGGGGGCCCGGGGAGACCCAGTACTTC
NA	NA	TRBV12-5	TRBJ1-2	CASGWGGGYGYTF	TGTGCTAGTGGTTGGGGAGGGGGCTATGGCTACACCTTC
NA	NA	TRBV7-2	TRBJ2-5	CASSFMGARPVETQYF	TGTGCCAGCAGCTTCATGGGAGCCCGCCCGGTGGAGACCCAGTACTTC
NA	NA	TRBV13	TRBJ1-1	CASSPNPTSQVGGTEAFF	TGTGCCAGCAGCCCTAACCCCACCTCACAGGTCGGAGGGACTGAAGCTTTCTTT
NA	NA	TRBV7-3	TRBJ2-5	CASSLRGSETQYF	TGTGCCAGCAGCTTACGAGGCTCGGAGACCCAGTACTTC
once	TRBD1	TRBV19	TRBJ1-1	CASSLPGQGVLEAFF	TGTGCCAGTAGCCTTCCGGGACAGGGGGTCCTTGAAGCTTTCTTT
few	TRBD1	TRBV28	TRBJ1-6	CASSSSQGSSYNSPLHF	TGTGCCAGCAGTTCCTCACAGGGGAGCTCCTATAATTCACCCCTCCACTTT
NA	NA	TRBV6-2/TRBV6-3	TRBJ2-7	CASSSSGPYEQYF	TGTGCCAGCAGTTCCAGCGGACCCTACGAGCAGTACTTC
NA	TRBD1	TRBV9	TRBJ2-7	CASSGNRGEYEQYF	TGTGCCAGCAGCGGAAACAGGGGGGAGTACGAGCAGTACTTC
NA	TRBD2	TRBV19	TRBJ2-1	CASNKGLADDNEQFF	TGTGCCAGTAACAAGGGACTAGCGGACGACAATGAGCAGTTCTTC
few	TRBD1	TRBV11-3	TRBJ1-1	CASSLGTGRNTEAFF	TGTGCCAGCAGCTTGGGGACAGGGCGAAACACTGAAGCTTTCTTT
NA	NA	TRBV3-1/TRBV3-2	TRBJ2-7	CASSQEGRYEQYF	TGTGCCAGCAGCCAAGAGGGCAGGTACGAGCAGTACTTC
NA	NA	TRBV29-1	TRBJ1-1	CSASRDTEAFF	TGCAGCGCTAGCCGGGACACTGAAGCTTTCTTT
NA	NA	TRBV12-3/TRBV12-4	TRBJ1-1	CASSFSGPEAFF	TGTGCCAGCAGTTTTTCAGGGCCTGAAGCTTTCTTT
once	NA	TRBV5-6	TRBJ1-1	CASSLDPGGMNTEAFF	TGTGCCAGCAGCTTGGATCCCGGGGGGATGAACACTGAAGCTTTCTTT
NA	NA	TRBV19	TRBJ1-1	CASRLRGNTEAFF	TGTGCCAGTAGATTGCGAGGGAACACTGAAGCTTTCTTT
NA	NA	TRBV28	TRBJ1-2	CASSLKGMGGLRYGYTF	TGTGCCAGCAGTTTAAAGGGCATGGGCGGACTAAGGTATGGCTACACCTTC
NA	NA	TRBV19	TRBJ2-7	CASSMGGAAYEQYF	TGTGCCAGTAGTATGGGCGGGGCCGCCTACGAGCAGTACTTC
NA	NA	TRBV6-1	TRBJ1-3	CASSERGLGNTIYF	TGTGCCAGCAGTGAACGTGGACTGGGGAACACCATATATTTT
NA	NA	TRBV2	TRBJ2-7	CASKPSRLYEQYF	TGTGCCAGTAAGCCTAGTAGGCTATACGAGCAGTACTTC
NA	TRBD1	TRBV19	TRBJ2-2	CASTGFLVGQLNTGELFF	TGTGCCAGTACCGGGTTCCTCGTGGGACAGCTTAACACCGGGGAGCTGTTTTTT
NA	NA	TRBV5-1	TRBJ2-3	CASSLMASTDTQYF	TGCGCCAGCAGCTTGATGGCCTCCACAGATACGCAGTATTTT
NA	NA	TRBV19	TRBJ1-5	CASSPRTRQDNRPQHF	TGTGCCAGTAGTCCCCGGACTCGTCAGGATAATCGGCCCCAGCATTTT
NA	TRBD1	TRBV27	TRBJ1-1	CASSTATGGAFF	TGTGCCAGCAGTACTGCGACAGGGGGAGCTTTCTTT
NA	NA	TRBV2	TRBJ2-2	CASRPLAQNTGELFF	TGTGCCAGCAGGCCACTAGCCCAGAACACCGGGGAGCTGTTTTTT
NA	NA	TRBV10-2	TRBJ2-7	CATHRPARGYEQYF	TGCGCCACCCACAGGCCGGCCAGGGGCTACGAGCAGTACTTC
NA	NA	TRBV7-2	TRBJ1-6	CASSSPGRPLHF	TGTGCCAGCAGCTCACCTGGGAGGCCCCTCCACTTT
NA	TRBD2	TRBV2	TRBJ2-3	CASSESGARTDTQYF	TGTGCCAGCAGTGAGAGCGGGGCTCGCACAGATACGCAGTATTTT
NA	NA	TRBV7-2	TRBJ1-5	CASSPDSPYSNQPQHF	TGTGCCAGCAGCCCGGACAGCCCCTATAGCAATCAGCCCCAGCATTTT
NA	TRBD1	TRBV9	TRBJ2-3	CASSVEWGQNTDTQYF	TGTGCCAGCAGCGTAGAATGGGGACAGAACACAGATACGCAGTATTTT
NA	NA	TRBV7-8	TRBJ1-2	CASSSGTGPGYGYTF	TGTGCCAGCAGCAGCGGGACCGGGCCTGGGTATGGCTACACCTTC
NA	NA	TRBV14	TRBJ2-1	CASSQFQNEQFF	TGTGCCAGCAGCCAATTTCAGAATGAGCAGTTCTTC
NA	NA	TRBV7-2	TRBJ1-1	CASSSGGRKAFF	TGTGCCAGCAGCTCAGGAGGAAGAAAAGCTTTCTTT
NA	NA	TRBV24-1	TRBJ2-3	CATSDLSYTQYF	TGTGCCACCAGTGATTTGAGCTATACGCAGTATTTT
NA	TRBD1	TRBV28	TRBJ1-2	CACTGQPDYGYTF	TGTGCTTGTACGGGACAGCCTGACTATGGCTACACCTTC
few	TRBD1	TRBV6-6	TRBJ1-6	CASSLRGRNSPLHF	TGTGCCAGCAGTTTGAGGGGGCGGAATTCACCCCTCCACTTT
NA	TRBD1	TRBV24-1	TRBJ1-2	CATSERTGPFRYGYTF	TGTGCCACCAGTGAGCGGACAGGGCCCTTTCGGTATGGCTACACCTTC